Reported below is one T cell receptor beta chain. What it binds is not known. These data belong to a study of CD8 T cells in ankylosing spondylitis. A quantitative 5'-RACE method, one with molecular barcodes, was used to make TCR beta libraries. From the 5' RACE reads, TCRdb called clonotypes with MiXCR, one entry per CDR3 protein. The table shows some 800,000 distinct CDR3 sequences, with 12% occurring only once. This CDR3 spans 14 amino acids. V dropped 1 base and J dropped 8; count of bases not matched to a gene: 5. Germline CDR1 SGHRS, CDR2 YFSETQ. Whole-study findings and limits: In ankylosing spondylitis blood, a motif of eight highly homologous TCR beta variants appeared characteristic.

This chain uses TRBV5-1 with TRBJ2-1, with 8 bases aligning to TRBD1. Sequenced material: blood, either unsorted or a sorted T cell fraction (not recorded which). The source is a male donor with ankylosing spondylitis. The CDR3 is CASSLWTGSHEQFF. The CDR3 DNA is TGCGCCAGCAGCTTGTGGACAGGGAGCCATGAGCAGTTCTTC. Variable domain in full (rest from reference TRBV5-1 and TRBJ2-1): KAGVTQTPRYLIKTRGQQVTLSCSPISGHRSVSWYQQTPGQGLQFLFEYFSETQRNKGNFPGRFSGRQFSNSRSEMNVSTLELGDSALYLCASSLWTGSHEQFFGPGTRLTVL.